The entry below gives a single T cell receptor beta chain sequence along with its context. From the 5' RACE reads, TCRdb lists one entry per CDR3 protein and no DNA. This table holds about 550,000 distinct CDR3 sequences. This CDR3 is 14 amino acids long. The data were taken from a study of T cells expressing NK-cell markers. The chain carries TRBV12-3 or TRBV12-4 and TRBJ1-5; TCRdb's D call of TRBD1 is untestable without DNA. The receptor comes from a man aged 18 to 29 in good health. The sequenced sample consisted of blood T cells: a sorted CD56 or NKG2C T cell subset, CD4+ or CD8+ T cells, or bulk PBMC T cells (not recorded which). CDR3: CATRAGISNQPQHF.